These 8 T cell receptor beta chains were sequenced from one sample in a study of T cell changes during pregnancy in multiple sclerosis. The repertoire was sequenced with immunoSEQ multiplex PCR; TCRdb's copy has only in-frame clones and lacks some. This sample has 50,000 to 65,000 clones, with roughly nine tenths found just once. This sample comprised CD8+ T cells from peripheral blood mononuclear cells, obtained before pregnancy. The receptors were gathered from a female donor with multiple sclerosis, enrolled in a pregnancy study.

The chain employs TRBV29-1 and TRBJ1-1, with D unresolved. CDR1 and CDR2 (germline): SQVTM, ANQGSEA. Trimming stripped 7 bases from V and 2 bases from J, with 23 bases between. CDR3 length equals 16 residues. The CDR3 spells CSAEGRVGTHNTEAFF. DNA of the CDR3: TGCAGCGCAGAGGGTAGGGTAGGAACCCATAACACTGAAGCTTTCTTT. Full variable domain (remainder filled in from reference TRBV29-1 and TRBJ1-1): SAVISQKPSRDICQRGTSLTIQCQVDSQVTMMFWYRQQPGQSLTLIATANQGSEATYESGFVIDKFPISRPNLTFSTLTVSNMSPEDSSIYLCSAEGRVGTHNTEAFFGQGTRLTVV.

This clone was picked up one time. The gene calls are TRBV9 and TRBJ2-2; 7 bases agree with TRBD1. Germline V gene data show CDR1 as SGDLS and CDR2 as YYNGEE. This CDR3 is 14 amino acids long. Losses at the gene ends were 3 bases for V and 6 bases for J; bases not matched to a gene: 5. Here the CDR3 DNA reads TGTGCCAGCAGCGAGACAGGGTACCCCGGGGAGCTGTTTTTT. Encoded protein: CASSETGYPGELFF.

This rearrangement joins TRBV5-4 to TRBJ2-1; D perhaps matches TRBD2 (6 bases). The CDR3 sequence is 12 residues long. Germline CDR1 reads SGHNT; CDR2 reads YYREEE (reference sequence). Trimming pared 4 bases from V and 9 bases from J, leaving 11 bases between. The CDR3, as DNA: TGTGCCAGCAGCGCCGTCGGGAGTGAGCAGTTCTTC. Translated: CASSAVGSEQFF.

J is TRBJ2-1 and V is TRBV28, with TRBD2 as a possible D gene (7 bases). The CDR3 spans 15 residues. Germline-derived CDR1 and CDR2 are MDHEN and SYDVKM. The V gene lost 10 bases and the J gene lost 0 bases, with 16 bases spanning the gap. This CDR3 reads CATRAGASSYNEQFF. The CDR3 region has the DNA TGTGCCACCAGGGCGGGGGCCAGCTCCTACAATGAGCAGTTCTTC.

This chain uses TRBV4-1 with TRBJ2-7; no clear D. The CDR3 is made up of 13 amino acids. Germline CDR1 reads MGHRA; CDR2 reads YSYEKL. Trimming took off 3 bases at V and 4 bases at J, with 10 bases between the two ends. The CDR3 nucleotides are TGCGCCAGCAGCCAGCAAACAGCTTACGAGCAGTACTTC. Protein product: CASSQQTAYEQYF.

V is TRBV4-3 and J is TRBJ2-3; the D gene is possibly TRBD2 (6 bases). CDR1 LGHNA and CDR2 YSLEER come from the germline V gene. Deletions cut 4 bases from V and 6 bases from J, with 14 bases between. The CDR3 runs 14 residues. CDR3 residues: CASSPGVASDTQYF. CDR3 in DNA: TGCGCCAGCAGCCCGGGGGTTGCATCGGATACGCAGTATTTT.

This chain connects TRBV14 to TRBJ2-7, with TRBD2 as a possible D gene (5 bases). Germline CDR1 is SGHDN and CDR2 is FVKESK. The V end was cut by 5 bases, the J end by 3 bases, with 14 bases between. The CDR3 covers 14 residues. The CDR3 region is CASSLIRGLYEQYF. The CDR3 DNA reads as TGTGCCAGCAGCTTGATTAGAGGGCTCTACGAGCAGTACTTC. Full variable domain (rest looked up from reference TRBV14 and TRBJ2-7): EAGVTQFPSHSVIEKGQTVTLRCDPISGHDNLYWYRRVMGKEIKFLLHFVKESKQDESGMPNNRFLAERTGGTYSTLKVQPAELEDSGVYFCASSLIRGLYEQYFGPGTRLTVT.

The gene calls are TRBV9 and TRBJ2-5; D not certain. This CDR3 has 14 residues. The germline V gene has CDR1 SGDLS and CDR2 YYNGEE. The ends were cut back, 3 bases at V and 7 bases at J, with 16 bases in the middle. The CDR3 protein is CASSADGTIGTQYF. CDR3 nucleotides: TGTGCCAGCAGCGCCGACGGAACTATCGGGACCCAGTACTTC.